These 30 T cell receptor beta chains came from one sample sequenced in a study of shared clonotypes between healthy human individuals. Repertoires were generated with immunoSEQ multiplex PCR, while TCRdb's copy carries only in-frame clones and drops some. The data hold nearly 2 million clones, with just under 95% observed a single time. The naive CD8 population came from CD45RO-negative cells selected for CCR7, without terminally differentiated effector memory CD45RA+ cells. What was sequenced was naive CD8+ T cells sorted from blood. The source of these receptors is a man between 18 and 35 years old in good health.

The CDR3, as DNA: TGCGCCAGCAGTGAGTTTAGGACTAGCTTAAATGAGCAGTTCTTC. Its translation: CASSEFRTSLNEQFF. The chain couples TRBV10-1 to TRBJ2-1, with 8 nucleotides matching TRBD2. Per the germline V gene, CDR1 is WNHNN and CDR2 is SYGVQD (reference sequence). There are 15 residues in the CDR3. V shed 1 base, J shed 7 bases, and the junction held 6 bases outside the gene matches.

The rearrangement links TRBV6-5 to TRBJ2-1; weak D call: TRBD2 (6 bases). The CDR3 has 15 residues. Between the trimmed V and J ends, which lost 1 base and 5 bases, there was a span of 12 bases. From germline, CDR1 is MNHEY and CDR2 SVGAGI. Here the CDR3 DNA reads TGTGCCAGCAGTTACTTTGCGGGGTTAGACAATGAGCAGTTCTTC. This encodes CASSYFAGLDNEQFF.

About this clone itself: Other DNA sequences of this sample code for an identical CDR3. The rearrangement joins TRBV2 to TRBJ2-5; D gene ambiguous. Germline V gene data show CDR1 as SNHLY and CDR2 as FYNNEI. This CDR3 comprises 14 residues. V lost 2 bases, J lost 1 base, and 8 bases lay in between. The CDR3 protein is CASSEIGRQETQYF. For the CDR3, the DNA is TGTGCCAGCAGTGAAATTGGGCGCCAAGAGACCCAGTACTTC.

V is TRBV10-1 and J is TRBJ2-1; maybe TRBD1 (6 bases). The germline V and J ends were trimmed by 1 base and 9 bases, with 13 bases remaining between them. The CDR3 runs to 14 residues. The germline CDR1 and CDR2 sequences are WNHNN and SYGVQD (reference sequence). The CDR3: CASSELTGSTEQFF. CDR3 DNA sequence: TGCGCCAGCAGTGAGTTGACAGGATCGACTGAGCAGTTCTTC.

The chain recombines TRBV4-3 with TRBJ2-7; 9 nucleotides match TRBD1. The J segment lost 3 bases and the V segment lost 4 bases, leaving 7 bases of the junction unmatched. Germline CDR1 is LGHNA and CDR2 is YSLEER. CDR3 size: 15 residues. The CDR3 loop reads CASSLRDRENYEQYF. DNA of the CDR3: TGCGCCAGCAGCCTAAGGGACAGGGAAAACTACGAGCAGTACTTC.

CDR3 in amino acids: CASSPWTGNNEQFF. In DNA, the CDR3 is TGCGCCAGCAGCCCCTGGACAGGAAACAATGAGCAGTTCTTC. The chain is built from TRBV5-1 and TRBJ2-1; the match to TRBD1 covers 7 bases. J gave up 5 bases and V 4 bases, and 6 bases lay outside the gene matches. This CDR3 has 14 residues. Germline V gives CDR1 SGHRS, CDR2 YFSETQ. Complete variable domain (other parts from reference TRBV5-1 and TRBJ2-1): KAGVTQTPRYLIKTRGQQVTLSCSPISGHRSVSWYQQTPGQGLQFLFEYFSETQRNKGNFPGRFSGRQFSNSRSEMNVSTLELGDSALYLCASSPWTGNNEQFFGPGTRLTVL.

This clone occurred once. J is TRBJ2-3 and V is TRBV5-4; D unclear. The V gene lost 2 bases and the J gene lost 4 bases, with 5 bases spanning the gap. This CDR3 has 12 amino acids. The germline V gene has CDR1 SGHNT and CDR2 YYREEE (reference sequence). CDR3 in amino acids: CASSFPADTQYF. DNA for the CDR3: TGTGCCAGCAGCTTTCCCGCAGATACGCAGTATTTT.

The chain couples TRBV9 to TRBJ2-2; TRBD2 matches 15 bases. CDR1 and CDR2 from the germline V gene are SGDLS and YYNGEE. The CDR3 runs to 20 residues. V gave up 3 bases and J gave up 1 base; unmatched junction bases: 10. This CDR3 is CASSAPGGLAGGQNTGELFF. The CDR3, as DNA: TGTGCCAGCAGCGCTCCCGGGGGACTAGCGGGGGGACAGAACACCGGGGAGCTGTTTTTT.

The CDR3: CASSYRDRGGYEQYF. The CDR3 DNA reads TGTGCCAGCAGCTACCGGGACAGGGGTGGCTACGAGCAGTACTTC. This chain uses TRBV14 with TRBJ2-7; 10 nucleotides agree with TRBD1. Trimming cost V 5 bases and J 3 bases; bases outside gene matches: 7. This CDR3 has 15 residues. The germline V gene encodes CDR1 SGHDN and CDR2 FVKESK. The complete variable domain, with remaining parts taken from reference TRBV14 and TRBJ2-7, reads EAGVTQFPSHSVIEKGQTVTLRCDPISGHDNLYWYRRVMGKEIKFLLHFVKESKQDESGMPNNRFLAERTGGTYSTLKVQPAELEDSGVYFCASSYRDRGGYEQYFGPGTRLTVT.

V is TRBV7-6 and J is TRBJ2-7, with D maybe TRBD1 (5 bases). The germline CDR1 and CDR2 sequences are SGHVS and FNYEAQ. This CDR3 is 16 amino acids long. The V gene lost 6 bases and the J gene lost 4 bases, with 22 bases spanning the gap. The CDR3 bases are TGTGCCAGCAGTGTAGGGCCTTTTCAGGGAAAGTACGAGCAGTACTTC. This encodes CASSVGPFQGKYEQYF.

The J gene is TRBJ1-5, the V gene TRBV5-6; D might be TRBD1 (6 bases). Trimming removed 3 bases from V and 5 bases from J, with 18 bases in between. The length of the CDR3 is 16 residues. Germline CDR1 reads SGHDT; CDR2 reads YYEEEE. The CDR3 region has the DNA TGTGCCAGCAGCTATACAGGGAGTGGGACCGATCAGCCCCAGCATTTT. Amino acids: CASSYTGSGTDQPQHF.

This clone has just one count. The chain is built from TRBV11-1 and TRBJ2-1; TRBD1 agrees at 8 bases. Germline values: CDR1 SGHAT, CDR2 FQDESV (reference sequence). CDR3 size: 15 residues. J was trimmed by 6 bases and V by 1 base; bases with no gene match: 5. The CDR3 region has the DNA TGTGCCAGCAGCTTAGGACAGGGGCCCCTCAATGAGCAGTTCTTC. The encoded protein is CASSLGQGPLNEQFF.

The genes are TRBV6-4 and TRBJ2-3; 11 bases map to TRBD2. CDR3 length: 19 amino acids. Germline-derived CDR1 and CDR2 are MRHNA and SNTAGT. The V segment lost 0 bases and the J segment 2 bases; nucleotides outside the gene matches: 10. CDR3 bases: TGTGCCAGCAGTGACTCTGTAGCGGGGGGGGACTTGAACACAGATACGCAGTATTTT. Protein sequence: CASSDSVAGGDLNTDTQYF.

This clone was detected once. This chain connects TRBV11-2 to TRBJ2-7, with 10 bases identical to TRBD1. V lost 5 bases and J lost 3; bases outside the gene matches: 7. There are 15 residues in the CDR3. Germline values: CDR1 SGHAT, CDR2 FQNNGV. The CDR3 sequence: CASSPRDRGFYEQYF. The CDR3 nucleotides are TGTGCCAGCAGCCCCCGGGACAGGGGTTTCTACGAGCAGTACTTC.

The chain joins TRBV6-1 to TRBJ2-5, with D perhaps TRBD2 (6 bases). V shed 0 bases and J shed 4 bases, with 12 bases lying between them. CDR1 and CDR2 from the germline V gene are MNHNS and SASEGT. The CDR3 sequence is 15 residues long. DNA for the CDR3: TGTGCCAGCAGTGAAGCGCAGTCTAGCGTAGAGACCCAGTACTTC. Encoded protein: CASSEAQSSVETQYF.

V usage is TRBV5-1 and J usage is TRBJ2-7; D remains ambiguous. Germline assignment: CDR1 SGHRS and CDR2 YFSETQ. Trimming pared 1 base from V and 3 bases from J, leaving 8 bases between. The CDR3 is 13 residues long. This CDR3 reads CASSLIENYEQYF. CDR3 in DNA: TGCGCCAGCAGCTTGATAGAAAACTACGAGCAGTACTTC.

The chain joins TRBV27 to TRBJ2-5; D assignment may be TRBD1 or TRBD2 (5 bases each). The V gene lost 10 bases and the J gene lost 1 base, with 10 bases spanning the gap. This CDR3 region has 12 residues. Germline loops: CDR1 MNHEY, CDR2 SMNVEV (reference sequence). CDR3 region: CATSGPQETQYF. As DNA, the CDR3 is TGTGCCACTTCGGGGCCCCAAGAGACCCAGTACTTC.

The chain uses TRBV6-4 and TRBJ1-6; 7 positions match TRBD1. Germline values: CDR1 MRHNA, CDR2 SNTAGT. The CDR3 consists of 13 residues. V lost 8 bases to trimming and J lost 11 bases; unmatched junction nucleotides: 9. DNA of the CDR3: TGTGCCAGCGGCGGACAGGTTGGAACACCCCTCCACTTT. Its protein product is CASGGQVGTPLHF.

This clone was seen a handful of times. This CDR3 is also generated by other DNA sequences in the sample. The V and J genes are TRBV27 and TRBJ2-5, with D perhaps being TRBD1 or TRBD2 (5 bases each). The CDR3 length is 13 residues. Germline V gives CDR1 MNHEY, CDR2 SMNVEV (reference sequence). The V and J ends lost 3 bases and 3 bases respectively, with 8 bases between them. The chain's CDR3 is CASSFLGEETQYF. In DNA, the CDR3 is TGTGCCAGCAGTTTTTTGGGGGAAGAGACCCAGTACTTC.

The chain joins TRBV11-2 to TRBJ2-7; 7 bases map to TRBD2. V was pared by 6 bases and J by 5 bases, with 22 bases of the junction left unmatched. This CDR3 has 18 amino acids. Germline V gives CDR1 SGHAT, CDR2 FQNNGV. The CDR3 bases are TGTGCCAGCAGGCCAACCGGGACTAAAGGTAGTGGGGATCACGAGCAGTACTTC. Translation gives CASRPTGTKGSGDHEQYF.

This chain links TRBV10-3 with TRBJ2-7, with 8 bases matching TRBD2. Germline CDR1 ENHRY, CDR2 SYGVKD. Unmatched junction bases numbered 6, after V lost 9 bases and J lost 5 bases. CDR3 length: 12 residues. CDR3 sequence: CAIHSGGDEQYF. The CDR3 coding sequence is TGTGCCATTCACTCGGGAGGGGACGAGCAGTACTTC.

The chain uses TRBV19 and TRBJ2-2, with D unresolved. CDR3 length equals 13 residues. CDR1 and CDR2 (germline): LNHDA, SQIVND (reference sequence). Trimming shortened V by 3 bases and J by 7 bases, and 9 bases separated the two germline ends. The CDR3 loop reads CASSIALGGELFF. CDR3 nucleotide sequence: TGTGCCAGTAGTATTGCATTAGGCGGGGAGCTGTTTTTT.

V is TRBV4-1 and J is TRBJ2-7; D not certain. CDR3 size: 13 residues. Germline CDR1 reads MGHRA; CDR2 reads YSYEKL. The V and J ends lost 2 bases and 0 bases respectively, with 5 bases between them. The DNA of the CDR3 is TGCGCCAGCAGCCAACGTTACTCCTACGAGCAGTACTTC. Translation gives CASSQRYSYEQYF.

The rearrangement joins TRBV14 to TRBJ2-7; either TRBD1 or TRBD2 may fit D (5 bases each). The CDR3 runs 14 residues. V shed 4 bases and J shed 6 bases, with 16 bases lying between them. Germline CDR1 SGHDN, CDR2 FVKESK. CDR3 protein: CASSPSSGTLEQYF. CDR3 bases: TGTGCCAGCAGCCCATCCTCCGGGACGCTCGAGCAGTACTTC.

V gene TRBV27 combines with J gene TRBJ2-7; D is possibly TRBD1 (6 bases). Deletions cut 2 bases from V and 6 bases from J, with 14 bases between. The CDR3 runs 14 residues. Per the germline V gene, CDR1 is MNHEY and CDR2 is SMNVEV (reference sequence). The CDR3 bases are TGTGCCAGCAGTTTAAAACAGGGTGGATCCGAGCAGTACTTC. Its protein is CASSLKQGGSEQYF.

The chain recombines TRBV18 with TRBJ2-7; unclear D gene. The CDR3 has 18 amino acids. The V gene lost 3 bases and the J gene lost 4 bases, with 25 bases spanning the gap. CDR1 is KGHSH, CDR2 LQKENI, per germline. CDR3 nucleotide sequence: TGTGCCAGCTCACCTTATTTTTTCGATCCTTCAGACCCTTACGAGCAGTACTTC. Amino acid sequence: CASSPYFFDPSDPYEQYF.

The chain uses TRBV30 and TRBJ2-5; no definite D call. Germline V gives CDR1 GTSNPN, CDR2 SVGIG (reference sequence). The length of the CDR3 is 14 residues. V was cut by 1 base and J by 1 base, with 10 bases left in between. The CDR3 region is CAWSGTVIQETQYF. The CDR3 region has the DNA TGTGCCTGGAGTGGGACGGTCATCCAAGAGACCCAGTACTTC. The full variable domain, rest sourced from reference TRBV30 and TRBJ2-5, is SQTIHQWPATLVQPVGSPLSLECTVEGTSNPNLYWYRQAAGRGLQLLFYSVGIGQISSEVPQNLSASRPQDRQFILSSKKLLLSDSGFYLCAWSGTVIQETQYFGPGTRLLVL.

This clone has a single count. This rearrangement joins TRBV6-4 to TRBJ2-1, with 9 bases lining up with TRBD2. J was trimmed by 8 bases and V by 9 bases; bases with no gene match: 11. The V gene's germline CDR1 is MRHNA and CDR2 SNTAGT. There are 14 residues in the CDR3. The CDR3 DNA sequence: TGTGCCAGTTCTAGATTAGCGGGAGTGGATGAGCAGTTCTTC. It encodes CASSRLAGVDEQFF.

The chain combines TRBV7-9 with TRBJ2-3, with D uncertain. The CDR3 runs 13 residues. Germline V CDR1 and CDR2: SEHNR, FQNEAQ (reference sequence). Trimming took off 7 bases at V and 2 bases at J, with 10 bases between the two ends. The CDR3 DNA is TGTGCCAGCACCCGCATCCACACAGATACGCAGTATTTT. Residues: CASTRIHTDTQYF. Supplemented by reference TRBV7-9 and TRBJ2-3, the full variable domain reads DTGVSQNPRHKITKRGQNVTFRCDPISEHNRLYWYRQTLGQGPEFLTYFQNEAQLEKSRLLSDRFSAERPKGSFSTLEIQRTEQGDSAMYLCASTRIHTDTQYFGPGTRLTVL.

This chain joins TRBV5-1 and TRBJ2-2, with TRBD1 matching 12 bases. V lost 5 bases and J lost 6; bases outside the gene matches: 5. Per germline, CDR1 SGHRS and CDR2 YFSETQ. The CDR3 consists of 15 residues. The CDR3 loop reads CASSPGQGAPGELFF. CDR3 coding DNA: TGCGCCAGCAGTCCGGGACAGGGGGCCCCCGGGGAGCTGTTTTTT.